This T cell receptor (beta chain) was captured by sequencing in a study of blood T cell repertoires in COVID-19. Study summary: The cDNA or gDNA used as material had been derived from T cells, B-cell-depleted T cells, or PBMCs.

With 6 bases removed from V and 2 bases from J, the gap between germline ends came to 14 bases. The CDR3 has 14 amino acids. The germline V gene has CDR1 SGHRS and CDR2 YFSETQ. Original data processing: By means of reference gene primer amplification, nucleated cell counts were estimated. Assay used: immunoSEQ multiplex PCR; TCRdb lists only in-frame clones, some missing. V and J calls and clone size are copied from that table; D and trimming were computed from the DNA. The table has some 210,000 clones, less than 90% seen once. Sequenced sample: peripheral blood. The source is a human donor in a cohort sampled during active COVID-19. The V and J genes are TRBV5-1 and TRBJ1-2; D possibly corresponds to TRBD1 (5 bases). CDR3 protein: CASKSETANYGYTF. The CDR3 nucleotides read TGCGCCAGCAAATCGGAGACAGCCAACTATGGCTACACCTTC.